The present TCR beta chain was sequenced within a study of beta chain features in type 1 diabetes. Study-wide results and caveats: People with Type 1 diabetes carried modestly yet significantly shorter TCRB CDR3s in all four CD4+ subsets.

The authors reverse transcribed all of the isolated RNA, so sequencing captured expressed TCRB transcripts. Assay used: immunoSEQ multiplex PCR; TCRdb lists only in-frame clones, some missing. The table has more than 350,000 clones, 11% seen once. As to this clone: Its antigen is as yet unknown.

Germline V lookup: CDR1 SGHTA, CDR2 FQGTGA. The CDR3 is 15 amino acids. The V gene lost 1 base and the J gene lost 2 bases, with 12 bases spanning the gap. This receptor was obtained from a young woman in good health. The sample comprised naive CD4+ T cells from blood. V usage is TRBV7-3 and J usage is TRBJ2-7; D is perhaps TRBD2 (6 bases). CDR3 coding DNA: TGTGCCAGCAGCTTAAGCGTCGGGAGCGCCTACGAGCAGTACTTC. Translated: CASSLSVGSAYEQYF.